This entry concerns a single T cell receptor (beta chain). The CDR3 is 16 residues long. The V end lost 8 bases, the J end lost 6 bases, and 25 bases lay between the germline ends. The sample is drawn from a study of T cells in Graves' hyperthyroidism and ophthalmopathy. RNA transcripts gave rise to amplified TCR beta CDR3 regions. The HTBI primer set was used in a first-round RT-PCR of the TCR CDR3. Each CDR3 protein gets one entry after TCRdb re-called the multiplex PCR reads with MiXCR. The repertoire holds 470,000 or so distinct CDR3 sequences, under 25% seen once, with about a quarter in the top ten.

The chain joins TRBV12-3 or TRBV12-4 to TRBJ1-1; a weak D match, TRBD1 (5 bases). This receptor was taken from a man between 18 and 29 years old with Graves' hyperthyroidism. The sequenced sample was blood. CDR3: CASCRDPGSFDAEAFF. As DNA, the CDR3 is TGTGCCAGCTGCCGGGACCCCGGGTCTTTTGACGCTGAAGCTTTCTTT.